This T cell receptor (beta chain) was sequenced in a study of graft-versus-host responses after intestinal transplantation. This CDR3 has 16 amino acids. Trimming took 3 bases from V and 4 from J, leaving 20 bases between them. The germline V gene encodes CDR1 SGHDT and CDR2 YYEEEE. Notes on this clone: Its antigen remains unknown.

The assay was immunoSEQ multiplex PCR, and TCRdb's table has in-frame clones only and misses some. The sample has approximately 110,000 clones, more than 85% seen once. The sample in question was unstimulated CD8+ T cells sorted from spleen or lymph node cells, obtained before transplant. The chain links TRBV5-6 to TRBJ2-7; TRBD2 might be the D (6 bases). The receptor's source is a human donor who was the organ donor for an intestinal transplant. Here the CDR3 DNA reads TGTGCCAGCAGCTCGGAAGAGGGACTTGGAGGGTACGAGCAGTACTTC. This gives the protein CASSSEEGLGGYEQYF. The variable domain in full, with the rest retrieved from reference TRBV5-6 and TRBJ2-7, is DAGVTQSPTHLIKTRGQQVTLRCSPKSGHDTVSWYQQALGQGPQFIFQYYEEEERQRGNFPDRFSGHQFPNYSSELNVNALLLGDSALYLCASSSEEGLGGYEQYFGPGTRLTVT.